A selection of T cell receptor beta chains follows, all from one sample in a study of technical replicates of blood from a handful of donors. The assay was immunoSEQ multiplex PCR, and TCRdb's table has in-frame clones only and misses some. The data show 75,000 to 90,000 clones, just over 90% seen once. Material for sequencing was T cells isolated from PBMCs. These receptors were taken from a human donor in good health. Both conserved end residues are part of each CDR3. The D gene is left open where the match is weak.

CDR3 length: 17
J gene: TRBJ2-5
D gene: TRBD2
V gene: TRBV11-2
CDR3 DNA: TGTGCCAGCAGCTTAGACTATCTAGCGGGAGTTCGGGAGACCCAGTACTTC
CDR3 protein: CASSLDYLAGVRETQYF

CDR3 length: 13
J gene: TRBJ2-5
D gene: TRBD1
V gene: TRBV19
CDR3 DNA: TGTGCCAGTGGGACAGGGGGCCAAGAGACCCAGTACTTC
CDR3 protein: CASGTGGQETQYF

CDR3 length: 15
J gene: TRBJ2-1
D gene: TRBD1
V gene: TRBV27
CDR3 DNA: TGTGCCAGCAGACGAGCCGGGACAGGACACAATGAGCAGTTCTTC
CDR3 protein: CASRRAGTGHNEQFF

CDR3 length: 17
J gene: TRBJ1-5
D gene: TRBD1
V gene: TRBV7-2
CDR3 DNA: TGTGCCAGCAGCTTAGAGGGACAGGGTGGGGTCAATCAGCCCCAGCATTTT
CDR3 protein: CASSLEGQGGVNQPQHF

CDR3 length: 17
J gene: TRBJ2-2
D gene: .
V gene: TRBV5-1
CDR3 DNA: TGCGCCAGCAGCTTGCAGCGACGCCTCCAAGGGGCCGGGGAGCTGTTTTTT
CDR3 protein: CASSLQRRLQGAGELFF

CDR3 length: 14
J gene: TRBJ1-1
D gene: .
V gene: TRBV29-1
CDR3 DNA: TGCAGCGTCCGAAGACAGACCTCGAACACTGAAGCTTTCTTT
CDR3 protein: CSVRRQTSNTEAFF

CDR3 length: 15
J gene: TRBJ2-7
D gene: .
V gene: TRBV4-1
CDR3 DNA: TGCGCCAGCAGCCAGGCGAGAGGGGGGGCCTACGAGCAGTACTTC
CDR3 protein: CASSQARGGAYEQYF

CDR3 length: 15
J gene: TRBJ1-4
D gene: .
V gene: TRBV5-7
CDR3 DNA: TGTGCCAGCAGCTTGATTATTTCAACTAATGAAAAACTGTTTTTT
CDR3 protein: CASSLIISTNEKLFF

CDR3 length: 13
J gene: TRBJ1-1
D gene: .
V gene: TRBV5-6
CDR3 DNA: TGTGCCAGCAGCTTCTTCGGGGACACTGAAGCTTTCTTT
CDR3 protein: CASSFFGDTEAFF

CDR3 length: 15
J gene: TRBJ1-1
D gene: TRBD1
V gene: TRBV6-5
CDR3 DNA: TGTGCCAGCAGTTACGGGGGACAGGGAGTAAATGAAGCTTTCTTT
CDR3 protein: CASSYGGQGVNEAFF

CDR3 length: 16
J gene: TRBJ2-7
D gene: TRBD2
V gene: TRBV5-8
CDR3 DNA: TGTGCCAGCAGCCTGAGGACTAGAAGCCTCCTATACGAGCAGTACTTC
CDR3 protein: CASSLRTRSLLYEQYF